These 18 T cell receptor beta chains were sequenced from one sample in a study of blood T cells in healthy people across ages. A second about 6 to 12 cycle PCR used barcoded and J-beta primers. TCRdb re-derived calls from the 5' RACE reads in MiXCR, one entry per CDR3 protein. This sample yields 850,000 or so distinct CDR3 sequences, of which more than 25% are seen a single time; about 18% belongs to the top ten. Material for sequencing was blood. These receptor sequences come from a woman older than 75 in good health.

This chain joins TRBV12-3 or TRBV12-4 and TRBJ2-7; D is uncertain. The V end was cut by 4 bases, the J end by 2 bases, with 9 bases between. The CDR3 extends over 13 amino acids. The CDR3 nucleotides read TGTGCCAGCAGTTATGTCAGACCCTACGAGCAGTACTTC. Residues: CASSYVRPYEQYF.

The V call is TRBV12-3 or TRBV12-4, the J call TRBJ1-5; D is ambiguous. There are 15 residues in the CDR3. V was cut by 3 bases and J by 0 bases, with 9 bases left in between. As DNA, the CDR3 is TGTGCCAGCAGTTTCCAATCCAATAGCAATCAGCCCCAGCATTTT. It specifies CASSFQSNSNQPQHF.

This clonotype was recorded at least ten times. CDR3 amino acids: CASSPPGIASADTQYF. CDR3 DNA: TGTGCCAGCTCACCACCGGGGATAGCTAGCGCAGATACGCAGTATTTT. The chain carries TRBV18 and TRBJ2-3, with a weak D call TRBD2 (6 bases). From germline, CDR1 is KGHSH and CDR2 LQKENI. V was shortened by 0 bases and J by 4 bases, with 14 bases between the two germline ends. CDR3 size: 16 residues. Filled out from reference TRBV18 and TRBJ2-3, the complete variable domain reads NAGVMQNPRHLVRRRGQEARLRCSPMKGHSHVYWYRQLPEEGLKFMVYLQKENIIDESGMPKERFSAEFPKEGPSILRIQQVVRGDSAAYFCASSPPGIASADTQYFGPGTRLTVL.

Ten or more counts support this clonotype. This rearrangement joins TRBV9 to TRBJ2-3, with 7 bases fitting TRBD1. CDR1 and CDR2 (germline): SGDLS, YYNGEE. Germline trimming cut 4 bases from V and 0 bases from J; bases unmatched to any gene: 5. This CDR3 contains 15 residues. CDR3 in amino acids: CASSSIQGSTDTQYF. The DNA for the CDR3 is TGTGCCAGCAGCTCCATACAGGGGAGCACAGATACGCAGTATTTT.

The chain combines TRBV20-1 with TRBJ2-5; the D is unclear. TRBJ2-7 explains the end of the DNA better; the J call may be wrong. The CDR3 is made up of 12 amino acids. The germline CDR1 and CDR2 sequences are DFQATT and SNEGSKA (reference sequence). The CDR3 loop reads CSARDPEGEQYF. CDR3 DNA: TGCAGTGCTAGAGATCCAGAAGGCGAGCAGTACTTC.

V and J are TRBV3-1 and TRBJ2-3; 10 bases are shared with TRBD1. The CDR3 length is 16 residues. J lost 2 bases, V lost 5 bases, and 7 bases had no gene match. In germline, CDR1 is LGHDT, CDR2 YNNKEL (reference sequence). CDR3 loop: CASSLQGQGSTDTQYF. The CDR3 DNA follows: TGTGCCAGCAGCTTGCAGGGACAGGGGTCCACAGATACGCAGTATTTT.

The rearrangement joins TRBV5-1 to TRBJ2-5; TRBD1 agrees at 8 bases. Trimming took 4 bases from V and 4 from J; bases not matched to a gene: 6. Germline V gene data show CDR1 as SGHRS and CDR2 as YFSETQ. This CDR3 comprises 14 residues. CDR3 DNA: TGCGCCAGCAGCACCTCAGGGGGCATAGAGACCCAGTACTTC. Translating it yields CASSTSGGIETQYF.

With regard to this clonotype: This may come from a read error, since a much larger clone is one base off. The J gene is TRBJ2-5, the V gene TRBV12-5; no definite D call. The closer fit of TRBJ2-1 to the DNA end suggests the J call may be wrong. This CDR3 contains 13 residues. The germline CDR1 and CDR2 sequences are LGHNT and FRNRAP. CDR3 residues: CASGLGTVETQFF. In nucleotides, the CDR3 is TGTGCTAGTGGTTTGGGAACCGTCGAGACCCAGTTCTTC.

This chain links TRBV28 with TRBJ1-4; no clear D. The CDR3 runs 12 residues. In germline, CDR1 is MDHEN, CDR2 SYDVKM. The V end lost 5 bases, the J end lost 10 bases, and 11 bases lay between the germline ends. In nucleotides, the CDR3 is TGTGCCAGCAGTCCGGAGGTTGGAAAACTGTTTTTT. Amino acids: CASSPEVGKLFF. The variable domain in full, with the rest retrieved from reference TRBV28 and TRBJ1-4, is DVKVTQSSRYLVKRTGEKVFLECVQDMDHENMFWYRQDPGLGLRLIYFSYDVKMKEKGDIPEGYSVSREKKERFSLILESASTNQTSMYLCASSPEVGKLFFGSGTQLSVL.

This clonotype occurred many times. The chain has TRBV4-3 and TRBJ1-2; 10 bases match TRBD1. Germline CDR1 and CDR2: LGHNA and YSLEER. Trimming at V came to 4 bases and at J to 5 bases, leaving 10 bases not matched to a gene. The CDR3 sequence is 16 residues long. The CDR3 is CASSPSGTGARYGYTF. CDR3 DNA sequence: TGCGCCAGCAGCCCCTCCGGGACAGGGGCCCGTTATGGCTACACCTTC.

The table lists this clonotype with many counts. This chain connects TRBV10-3 to TRBJ2-7; D remains ambiguous. The CDR3 is made up of 14 amino acids. V shed 3 bases and J shed 4 bases, with 13 bases lying between them. CDR1 ENHRY and CDR2 SYGVKD come from the germline V gene. CDR3 DNA sequence: TGTGCCATCAGTGACTACGACACCCTATACGAGCAGTACTTC. Its protein product is CAISDYDTLYEQYF.

This clonotype was found once. The V gene is TRBV27, the J gene TRBJ2-2; possibly TRBD2 for D (6 bases). Trimming took off 3 bases at V and 1 base at J, with 12 bases between the two ends. The CDR3 loop spans 16 amino acids. Germline values: CDR1 MNHEY, CDR2 SMNVEV (reference sequence). The CDR3: CASSLEGIGNTGELFF. In DNA form, the CDR3 reads TGTGCCAGCAGTTTGGAGGGCATCGGGAACACCGGGGAGCTGTTTTTT.

This clonotype was counted ten times or more. The J gene is TRBJ1-2, the V gene TRBV4-2, with D hard to call. The V gene's germline CDR1 is LGHNA and CDR2 YNFKEQ. Trimming took off 3 bases at V and 8 bases at J, with 13 bases between the two ends. The CDR3 length is 13 residues. This CDR3 is CASSHPGVQGYTF. For the CDR3, the DNA is TGTGCCAGCAGCCACCCCGGTGTTCAGGGCTACACCTTC.

Ten or more counts support this clonotype. The chain uses TRBV5-1 and TRBJ1-2; 7 nucleotides line up with TRBD1. In germline, CDR1 is SGHRS, CDR2 YFSETQ. J lost 2 bases, V lost 0 bases, and 10 bases had no gene match. The CDR3 consists of 17 residues. The CDR3 DNA is TGCGCCAGCAGCTTGGACATAAGTGGCAGGGGGAACTATGGCTACACCTTC. Translating gives CASSLDISGRGNYGYTF.

This chain uses TRBV6-1 with TRBJ1-5; a possible D gene is TRBD1 (5 bases). Germline CDR1 MNHNS, CDR2 SASEGT. V was cut by 7 bases and J by 6 bases, with 19 bases left in between. The CDR3 is 15 amino acids. DNA for the CDR3: TGTGCCAGCACCGAAAGAGGAGGGGTGGGTCAGCCCCAGCATTTT. Translated: CASTERGGVGQPQHF.

This clonotype showed up just a few times. The chain links TRBV5-5 to TRBJ2-1, with 15 nucleotides matching TRBD2. This CDR3 has 17 residues. The trim removed 0 bases at V and 7 bases at J, leaving 5 bases unmatched. In germline, CDR1 is SGHKS, CDR2 YYEKEE (reference sequence). CDR3 nucleotide sequence: TGTGCCAGCAGCTTGGGCGGGACTAGCGGGGGGACAAATGAGCAGTTCTTC. As protein: CASSLGGTSGGTNEQFF.

J is TRBJ2-5 and V is TRBV24-1; D possibly uses TRBD1 or TRBD2 (6 bases each). Per germline, CDR1 KGHDR and CDR2 SFDVKD. Trimming removed 3 bases at V and 1 base at J, with 11 bases between. The CDR3 is 15 amino acids. This CDR3 reads CATSDRGASQETQYF. In nucleotides, the CDR3 is TGTGCCACCAGTGATAGGGGGGCAAGCCAAGAGACCCAGTACTTC.

J is TRBJ1-4 and V is TRBV4-1; D is perhaps TRBD1 (5 bases). Trimming removed 1 base at V and 4 bases at J, with 10 bases between. CDR3 length: 15 residues. Germline CDR1 and CDR2: MGHRA and YSYEKL. The CDR3 spells CASSQAGQFNEKLFF. The CDR3 DNA reads TGCGCCAGCAGCCAAGCAGGGCAGTTTAATGAAAAACTGTTTTTT.